This T cell receptor beta chain was recorded in a study of blood T cell repertoires in COVID-19. Background on the study: Sites across the United States, Italy and Spain contributed samples from acute and convalescent COVID-19. PBMCs, B-cell-depleted T cells, or T cells provided the cDNA or gDNA that made up the material.

TCRdb keeps only in-frame clones here, not all; method: immunoSEQ multiplex PCR. The table records 100,000 to 150,000 clones, around three quarters of them present only once. V was clipped by 0 bases and J by 5 bases, with 13 bases between them. The CDR3 loop spans 15 amino acids. Germline CDR1 is MNHEY and CDR2 is SVGAGI. The chain uses TRBV6-5 and TRBJ1-1; possible D gene TRBD1, 6 bases. The receptor's source is a woman between 65 and 79 years old with acute or convalescent COVID-19. Sequences were obtained from peripheral blood. The CDR3 DNA reads TGTGCCAGCAGTTACTCGATTTCAGGGGCTACTGAAGCTTTCTTT. Its protein product is CASSYSISGATEAFF.